This TCR beta chain was obtained from a study of blood T cell repertoires in COVID-19. Sequencing used immunoSEQ multiplex PCR; TCRdb keeps in-frame clones, though not all of them. The data show about 120,000 clones, approximately 80% seen once. Germline V gene lookup returns CDR1 SGHTA and CDR2 FQGNSA. The trim removed 5 bases at V and 10 bases at J, leaving 12 bases unmatched. This CDR3 is 16 amino acids long. The sequence was collected from a human donor in a cohort sampled during active COVID-19. The sample comprised peripheral blood. The chain combines TRBV7-2 with TRBJ1-6; 9 bases agree with TRBD1. The chain's CDR3 is CASSPLGQGLGSPLHF. In DNA, the CDR3 is TGTGCCAGCAGCCCACTGGGACAGGGTTTGGGATCACCCCTCCACTTT. Full variable domain (missing parts from reference TRBV7-2 and TRBJ1-6): GAGVSQSPSNKVTEKGKDVELRCDPISGHTALYWYRQSLGQGLEFLIYFQGNSAPDKSGLPSDRFSAERTGGSVSTLTIQRTQQEDSAVYLCASSPLGQGLGSPLHFGNGTRLTVT.